The 17 T cell receptor beta chains below come from one sample, sequenced in a study of CD8+ T cells in alopecia areata. Noted treatment: oral pan-JAK inhibitor, 5-10 mg twice daily. As the sequencing template, cDNA was produced by extracting RNA and reverse transcribing it. TCRdb's copy holds only in-frame clones and misses some; the assay was immunoSEQ multiplex PCR. Counted here are more than 110,000 clones, approximately 80% occurring once; the ten biggest clones make up roughly 25%. This sample comprised CD8+ T cells sorted from blood, obtained at week 4, from a patient treated with tofacitinib. These receptors all stem from a human donor with alopecia areata.

The chain recombines TRBV10-3 with TRBJ2-1; TRBD2 might be the D (6 bases). CDR1 and CDR2 (germline): ENHRY, SYGVKD. The CDR3 sequence is 19 residues long. Trimming removed 9 bases at V and 0 bases at J, with 27 bases between. The CDR3 coding sequence is TGTGCCATAAAGGGACTGCCAGACTCCGACCAAAACTCCTACAATGAGCAGTTCTTC. Encoded protein: CAIKGLPDSDQNSYNEQFF.

The rearrangement uses TRBV10-2 and TRBJ2-7; possible D gene TRBD1, 6 bases. In germline, CDR1 is WSHSY, CDR2 SAAADI. CDR3 length: 15 residues. Trimming pared 3 bases from V and 4 bases from J, leaving 16 bases between. CDR3 region: CASSDPTGYGYEQYF. In DNA, the CDR3 is TGCGCCAGCAGTGACCCCACAGGGTACGGGTACGAGCAGTACTTC.

The chain employs TRBV10-3 and TRBJ2-2; D ambiguous. The CDR3 is 16 amino acids. The V end was cut by 11 bases, the J end by 3 bases, with 22 bases between. The germline gives CDR1 ENHRY, CDR2 SYGVKD. CDR3 DNA: TGTGCCTCCGCACCCCCAGAGGCCTTGGACACCGGGGAGCTGTTTTTT. Translating it yields CASAPPEALDTGELFF.

This clone was observed a single time. This chain links TRBV2 with TRBJ2-7; D is undetermined. V was clipped by 6 bases and J by 1 base, with 4 bases between them. Germline CDR1 and CDR2: SNHLY and FYNNEI. CDR3 length: 11 residues. The CDR3 DNA reads as TGTGCCAGCAGGTCGTCCTACGAGCAGTACTTC. Translated: CASRSSYEQYF. Full variable domain (rest looked up from reference TRBV2 and TRBJ2-7): EPEVTQTPSHQVTQMGQEVILRCVPISNHLYFYWYRQILGQKVEFLVSFYNNEISEKSEIFDDQFSVERPDGSNFTLKIRSTKLEDSAMYFCASRSSYEQYFGPGTRLTVT.

This clone was counted a few times. One end of the junction fails to match germline, which may point to a read error. The genes are TRBV6-5 and TRBJ2-7; TRBD2 matches 10 bases. In germline, CDR1 is MNHEY, CDR2 SVGAGI. This CDR3 is 15 amino acids long. The CDR3 region is CASSQVAGGSHEQYF. The CDR3 DNA reads as TGTGCCAGCAGTCAAGTAGCGGGGGGCTCCCACGAGCAGTACTTC.

The chain recombines TRBV10-3 with TRBJ2-1; a possible D gene is TRBD2 (5 bases). V lost 8 bases to trimming and J lost 6 bases, with 11 bases between them. Germline CDR1 reads ENHRY; CDR2 reads SYGVKD. The CDR3 runs 12 residues. The CDR3 DNA sequence: TGTGCCATCCGAGAAGGGAGCAATGAGCAGTTCTTC. It translates to CAIREGSNEQFF.

V and J are TRBV5-1 and TRBJ2-2; D may be TRBD2 (6 bases). Germline CDR1 and CDR2: SGHRS and YFSETQ. The length of the CDR3 is 17 residues. Trimming cost V 4 bases and J 2 bases, with 18 bases left between them. CDR3 nucleotides: TGCGCCAGCAGCCACCCGGGCGGGGCTCGAAACACCGGGGAGCTGTTTTTT. This translates into CASSHPGGARNTGELFF.

The genes are TRBV23-1 and TRBJ1-4; D gene uncertain. TRBV23-1 is marked as an open reading frame, function uncertain. The V end was cut by 9 bases, the J end by 8 bases, with 13 bases between. This CDR3 comprises 12 residues. The CDR3 sequence: CASFNPGEKLFF. The CDR3 DNA is TGCGCCAGTTTTAATCCGGGGGAAAAACTGTTTTTT.

The J gene is TRBJ2-3, the V gene TRBV2; possibly TRBD1 for D (6 bases). Deletions cut 6 bases from V and 1 base from J, with 14 bases between. In germline, CDR1 is SNHLY, CDR2 FYNNEI. This CDR3 contains 15 residues. The chain's CDR3 is CASRKGEFGTDTQYF. DNA for the CDR3: TGTGCCAGCAGGAAGGGGGAGTTTGGCACAGATACGCAGTATTTT.

The chain is built from TRBV29-1 and TRBJ1-2, with D uncertain. V lost 4 bases to trimming and J lost 4 bases, with 10 bases between them. In germline, CDR1 is SQVTM, CDR2 ANQGSEA. This CDR3 is built from 12 residues. The CDR3 sequence is CSVGAATYGYTF. In DNA, the CDR3 is TGCAGCGTTGGGGCAGCCACCTATGGCTACACCTTC.

V gene TRBV5-1 combines with J gene TRBJ2-6; D remains ambiguous. Looked up from germline, CDR1 is SGHRS and CDR2 is YFSETQ. V lost 4 bases and J lost 0, with 8 bases in between. CDR3 length: 15 amino acids. The DNA of the CDR3 is TGCGCCAGCAGCCTAGAACACTCTGGGGCCAACGTCCTGACTTTC. It codes for CASSLEHSGANVLTF.

The V gene is TRBV9, the J gene TRBJ2-3; TRBD2 is a possible D gene (6 bases). This CDR3 contains 17 residues. V gave up 0 bases and J gave up 0 bases, with 14 bases separating them. In germline, CDR1 is SGDLS, CDR2 YYNGEE. CDR3: CASSVEGGAPSTDTQYF. Here the CDR3 DNA reads TGTGCCAGCAGCGTAGAGGGCGGGGCCCCTAGCACAGATACGCAGTATTTT.

The chain joins TRBV4-1 to TRBJ2-2, with D maybe TRBD2 (5 bases). Germline CDR1 MGHRA, CDR2 YSYEKL. V lost 4 bases and J 7 bases, leaving 13 bases between the germline ends. CDR3 size: 14 residues. The CDR3 DNA reads TGCGCCAGCAGCCGGGAGACGGGGAGCGGGGAGCTGTTTTTT. Its translation: CASSRETGSGELFF.

V gene TRBV7-8 combines with J gene TRBJ1-1; D not resolved. This CDR3 region has 13 residues. Germline V gene lookup returns CDR1 SGHVS and CDR2 FQNEAQ. Trimming stripped 3 bases from V and 8 bases from J, with 13 bases between. This CDR3 reads CASSFGIGEEAFF. The CDR3 nucleotides are TGTGCCAGCAGCTTTGGGATCGGGGAAGAAGCTTTCTTT. The full variable domain, its missing parts supplied by reference TRBV7-8 and TRBJ1-1, is GAGVSQSPRYKVAKRGQDVALRCDPISGHVSLFWYQQALGQGPEFLTYFQNEAQLDKSGLPSDRFFAERPEGSVSTLKIQRTQQEDSAVYLCASSFGIGEEAFFGQGTRLTVV.

As to this clone: Other DNA sequences within the sample encode an identical CDR3. This chain links TRBV9 with TRBJ2-1; the D call may be TRBD1 or TRBD2 (5 bases each). Looked up from germline, CDR1 is SGDLS and CDR2 is YYNGEE. The CDR3 contains 16 residues. The V and J ends lost 0 bases and 0 bases respectively, with 10 bases between them. CDR3 protein: CASSVEWGSSYNEQFF. The CDR3 coding sequence is TGTGCCAGCAGCGTAGAGTGGGGGAGCTCCTACAATGAGCAGTTCTTC.

The chain recombines TRBV10-3 with TRBJ2-7; 9 bases map to TRBD2. V gave up 5 bases and J gave up 4 bases; unmatched junction bases: 9. The CDR3 is 15 residues long. CDR1 ENHRY and CDR2 SYGVKD come from the germline V gene. The CDR3 spells CAISLTLAGLYEQYF. The CDR3 bases are TGTGCCATCAGTTTAACCCTAGCGGGGTTATACGAGCAGTACTTC.

The chain has TRBV27 and TRBJ2-7, with D perhaps given as TRBD1 or TRBD2 (5 bases each). The CDR3 runs 13 residues. V was cut by 4 bases and J by 6 bases, with 13 bases left in between. From germline, CDR1 is MNHEY and CDR2 SMNVEV (reference sequence). CDR3 protein: CASSWGGGSEQYF. In DNA, the CDR3 is TGTGCCAGCAGTTGGGGTGGGGGTTCCGAGCAGTACTTC.